A single sample is the source of the 21 T cell receptor beta chains below, sequenced in a study of metastatic and nonmetastatic thyroid tumors (dated by TCRdb to 2018 to 2021). Library generation was performed with PCR. Data came from an Illumina HiSeq 4000. In-frame beta chains were kept once TCRdb had trimmed the public reads at Q25 with fastp and called clones with MiXCR. This sample gives 20,000 or so clones in total; about 20% of them show up just once. The ten largest make up roughly 8.2% of the sample. No patient had received any treatment before thyroid surgery. The source material was adjacent normal tissue. These receptors came from a female donor with papillary thyroid cancer or a benign thyroid nodule (not recorded which). Some clones in this sample may be carry-over from other donors' samples.

V is TRBV2 and J is TRBJ2-4; 7 nucleotides line up with TRBD1. The J call may not be correct, given that the DNA end is closer to TRBJ1-2. CDR1 is SNHLY and CDR2 is FYNNEI in the germline V gene. CDR3 length equals 18 residues. CDR3 sequence reads: CASGGVGDRAKGPYGYTF. The CDR3 DNA reads as TGTGCCAGCGGCGGGGTAGGGGACAGAGCCAAGGGTCCTTATGGCTACACCTTC.

The chain links TRBV5-1 to TRBJ1-2, with TRBD1 matching 9 bases. Looked up from germline, CDR1 is SGHRS and CDR2 is YFSETQ. The CDR3 length is 14 residues. J lost 2 bases, V lost 1 base, and 0 bases had no gene match. CDR3 protein: CASSLTGGNYGYTF. The CDR3, as DNA: TGCGCCAGCAGCTTGACAGGGGGCAACTATGGCTACACCTTC.

A few counts support this clone. J is TRBJ2-5 and V is TRBV6-1; TRBD2 agrees at 7 bases. The CDR3 consists of 14 residues. V lost 2 bases and J lost 1; bases outside the gene matches: 1. CDR1 and CDR2 (germline): MNHNS, SASEGT. Here the CDR3 reads CASSESGAQETQYF. CDR3 DNA sequence: TGTGCCAGCAGTGAAAGCGGGGCCCAAGAGACCCAGTACTTC.

This sequence joins TRBV20-1 and TRBJ2-7; a possible D gene is TRBD2 (5 bases). V was trimmed by 6 bases and J by 6 bases, leaving 24 bases between them. Germline loops: CDR1 DFQATT, CDR2 SNEGSKA (reference sequence). The CDR3 has 15 amino acids. The CDR3 loop is CSAAWTWEGRGEQYF. The CDR3 nucleotides read TGCAGTGCCGCGTGGACGTGGGAAGGGAGAGGCGAGCAGTACTTC.

CDR3 amino acids: CASSLGLAERYNEQFF. Written as DNA, the CDR3 is TGTGCCAGCAGTTTAGGGCTAGCCGAAAGGTACAATGAGCAGTTCTTC. V and J are TRBV28 and TRBJ2-1; possible D gene TRBD2, 5 bases. There are 16 residues in the CDR3. V lost 2 bases and J lost 4, with 15 bases in between. CDR1 is MDHEN, CDR2 SYDVKM, per germline.

Written as DNA, the CDR3 is TGTGCCAGCAGTCACTCCGGGACAGTGTCCTACGAGCAGTACTTC. This codes for CASSHSGTVSYEQYF. The chain recombines TRBV28 with TRBJ2-7, with 7 bases lining up with TRBD1. With 5 bases clipped from V and 1 base from J, the junction kept 8 bases outside the gene matches. The CDR3 length is 15 residues. Germline V CDR1 and CDR2: MDHEN, SYDVKM. The variable domain in full, with the rest retrieved from reference TRBV28 and TRBJ2-7, is DVKVTQSSRYLVKRTGEKVFLECVQDMDHENMFWYRQDPGLGLRLIYFSYDVKMKEKGDIPEGYSVSREKKERFSLILESASTNQTSMYLCASSHSGTVSYEQYFGPGTRLTVT.

J is TRBJ2-7 and V is TRBV11-2; TRBD1 aligns across 9 bases. Germline V gene data show CDR1 as SGHAT and CDR2 as FQNNGV. The trim removed 4 bases at V and 6 bases at J, leaving 10 bases unmatched. This CDR3 contains 15 residues. DNA of the CDR3: TGTGCCAGCAGCTGCCCCGGGACAGGGATTACCGAGCAGTACTTC. Protein: CASSCPGTGITEQYF.

This clone occurred a few times. V gene TRBV19 combines with J gene TRBJ2-7, with 7 nucleotides matching TRBD2. Trimming took 5 bases from V and 0 from J; bases not matched to a gene: 1. Germline assignment: CDR1 LNHDA and CDR2 SQIVND (reference sequence). The length of the CDR3 is 13 residues. The CDR3 loop reads CASSRDYSYEQYF. The CDR3 nucleotides are TGTGCCAGTAGTCGGGACTACTCCTACGAGCAGTACTTC.

This clone was counted many times. A clone one base away is much larger, so this may be a read error. Within the sample, other DNA sequences also encode this same CDR3. The chain recombines TRBV13 with TRBJ2-5; D is undetermined. V gave up 5 bases and J gave up 7 bases, with 14 bases separating them. The germline CDR1 and CDR2 sequences are PRHDT and FYEKMQ (reference sequence). CDR3 length: 13 residues. This CDR3 is CASSPPRVGTQYF. For the CDR3, the DNA is TGTGCCAGCAGCCCCCCGAGAGTGGGGACCCAGTACTTC.

This clone is categorized as medium-sized. The genes are TRBV5-1 and TRBJ2-3; 7 positions agree with TRBD2. The length of the CDR3 is 14 residues. V was pared by 2 bases and J by 6 bases, with 6 bases of the junction left unmatched. The germline CDR1 and CDR2 sequences are SGHRS and YFSETQ. The DNA for the CDR3 is TGCGCCAGCAGCTTCGGGGGAGGGGAGGATACGCAGTATTTT. Residues: CASSFGGGEDTQYF.

J is TRBJ1-1 and V is TRBV4-2; D remains ambiguous. Trimming stripped 0 bases from V and 5 bases from J, with 7 bases between. Germline V gene lookup returns CDR1 LGHNA and CDR2 YNFKEQ. The CDR3 is 13 amino acids. The CDR3 coding sequence is TGTGCCAGCAGCCAAGAACAGTTAACTGAAGCTTTCTTT. Its translation: CASSQEQLTEAFF.

In its sample, this clone was seen a few times. The gene calls are TRBV12-3 or TRBV12-4 and TRBJ2-2; D remains ambiguous. This CDR3 region has 17 residues. The V end was cut by 2 bases, the J end by 2 bases, with 15 bases between. The CDR3, as DNA: TGTGCCAGCAGTTTAAAAGCTCGTGAGGCAAACACCGGGGAGCTGTTTTTT. This encodes CASSLKAREANTGELFF.

V is TRBV6-2 or TRBV6-3 and J is TRBJ1-2; 10 bases match TRBD1. V dropped 6 bases and J dropped 5; count of bases not matched to a gene: 9. CDR3 length: 15 amino acids. Germline-derived CDR1 and CDR2 are MNHEY and SVGEGT. The CDR3 region is CASRPGTGVNYGYTF. Written as DNA, the CDR3 is TGTGCCAGCAGACCCGGGACAGGGGTTAATTATGGCTACACCTTC.

This clone ranks as medium-sized (0.01 to 0.1%). V gene TRBV10-2 combines with J gene TRBJ1-1; D may be TRBD1 (5 bases). The germline V gene has CDR1 WSHSY and CDR2 SAAADI. This CDR3 is 12 amino acids long. V was clipped by 6 bases and J by 2 bases, with 7 bases between them. The CDR3 reads CASRQANTEAFF. The CDR3 DNA reads as TGCGCCAGCAGACAGGCTAACACTGAAGCTTTCTTT.

V is TRBV5-8 and J is TRBJ2-7; no reliable D call. This CDR3 is 16 amino acids long. CDR1 and CDR2 (germline): SGHTS, YDEGEE. V lost 4 bases and J 0 bases, leaving 17 bases between the germline ends. CDR3 nucleotides: TGTGCCAGCAGCCCCCCCAACGGCTCGAGCTCCTACGAGCAGTACTTC. It translates to CASSPPNGSSSYEQYF.

This clone was seen repeatedly, ten times or more. The CDR3, as DNA: TGTGCCTGGAGTACGGCGGGGAATCAGCCCCAGCATTTT. It specifies CAWSTAGNQPQHF. The gene calls are TRBV30 and TRBJ1-5; D remains ambiguous. The germline CDR1 and CDR2 sequences are GTSNPN and SVGIG (reference sequence). The CDR3 contains 13 residues. The V gene lost 2 bases and the J gene lost 4 bases, with 9 bases spanning the gap.

This clone is classed as medium-sized (0.01 to 0.1%). The chain has TRBV27 and TRBJ2-5; D is uncertain. CDR1 is MNHEY and CDR2 is SMNVEV in the germline V gene (reference sequence). The ends were cut back, 4 bases at V and 4 bases at J, with 10 bases in the middle. The CDR3 has 13 residues. For the CDR3, the DNA is TGTGCCAGCAGTTACGACGGTGGAGAGACCCAGTACTTC. Its protein product is CASSYDGGETQYF.

The chain recombines TRBV27 with TRBJ2-7; D not certain. The germline V gene encodes CDR1 MNHEY and CDR2 SMNVEV (reference sequence). The CDR3 totals 11 residues. Trimming removed 5 bases from V and 6 bases from J, with 8 bases in between. As DNA, the CDR3 is TGTGCCAGCAGTCCATTGGTCGAGCAGTACTTC. This codes for CASSPLVEQYF.

Relative to its sample, this clone is medium-sized. V gene TRBV28 combines with J gene TRBJ1-3, with D possibly TRBD1 on 5 matching bases. Trimming shortened V by 8 bases and J by 2 bases, and 19 bases separated the two germline ends. Germline values: CDR1 MDHEN, CDR2 SYDVKM. The length of the CDR3 is 16 residues. CDR3 sequence (DNA): TGTGCCAGCCATCGACTAGGACGGGGCACTGGAAACACCATATATTTT. This codes for CASHRLGRGTGNTIYF.

Remarks on this clone: In this CDR3 the conserved last residue, phenylalanine or tryptophan, is missing, so a read error is likely. This chain uses TRBV20-1 with TRBJ1-6, with D hard to call. CDR1 DFQATT and CDR2 SNEGSKA come from the germline V gene (reference sequence). There are 20 residues in the CDR3. The germline V and J ends were trimmed by 0 bases and 0 bases, with 21 bases remaining between them. The CDR3 protein is CSAREPRGWEVDSYNSPLHL. The CDR3 nucleotides are TGCAGTGCTAGAGAACCCCGAGGTTGGGAGGTGGACTCCTATAATTCACCCCTCCACCTT.

This clone occurred a few times. V is TRBV16 and J is TRBJ1-5, with 7 bases that match TRBD1. Germline V lookup: CDR1 KGHSY, CDR2 FQNENV. The junction had 5 bases not matched to a gene; V was cut back by 0 bases and J by 0 bases. The CDR3 contains 17 residues. The CDR3 protein is CASSQSQGDYSNQPQHF. As DNA, the CDR3 is TGTGCCAGCAGCCAATCCCAGGGGGACTATAGCAATCAGCCCCAGCATTTT.